The rows below give T cell receptor beta chains drawn from one sample of a study of PD-1 blockade in classical Hodgkin lymphoma. Profiled with immunoSEQ multiplex PCR; TCRdb holds only in-frame clones, not every one. The sample includes 90,000 to 140,000 clones, roughly nine tenths of them seen just once. The specimen comprised peripheral blood mononuclear cells (PBMCs), sampled before the fourth cycle of nivolumab. All receptors derive from a human donor with classical Hodgkin lymphoma. The CDR3 runs from the conserved cysteine through the conserved F or W. Fields, in order: CDR3 length, J gene, D gene, clone size, V gene, CDR3 DNA, CDR3 protein. D genes are given only for firm matches. Only some rows state a clone size, as once, few, many or a class for expanded clones.

11,TRBJ2-5,.,.,TRBV7-6,TGTGCCAGCAGCTCTCAAGAGACCCAGTACTTC,CASSSQETQYF
14,TRBJ1-3,.,.,TRBV30,TGTGCCTGGCGGATCCAGGGGTTTGGAAACACCATATATTTT,CAWRIQGFGNTIYF
15,TRBJ2-1,.,.,TRBV5-4,TGTGCCAGCAGCTTGCAAGGAGGTCTCCACAATGAGCAGTTCTTC,CASSLQGGLHNEQFF
13,TRBJ2-5,.,.,TRBV6-5,TGTGCCAGCAGTTACGGGCTGTGGGAGACCCAGTACTTC,CASSYGLWETQYF
17,TRBJ2-6,.,.,TRBV7-9,TGTGCCAGCAGCTCAAAGGGGTGGGGGCCTGGGGCCAACGTCCTGACTTTC,CASSSKGWGPGANVLTF
16,TRBJ1-2,.,.,TRBV9,TGTGCCAGCAGCGTAGACGGGAATGGGGCTAACTATGGCTACACCTTC,CASSVDGNGANYGYTF
15,TRBJ2-7,.,.,TRBV15,TGTGCCACCAGCAGAGAAGGGGCAGCTGCCTACGAGCAGTACTTC,CATSREGAAAYEQYF
13,TRBJ1-1,.,.,TRBV5-6,TGTGCCAGCAGCTTTCGAGGCCACACTGAAGCTTTCTTT,CASSFRGHTEAFF
16,TRBJ1-5,.,.,TRBV19,TGTGCCAGTAGTATAGTTTACAGGGATAGCAATCAGCCCCAGCATTTT,CASSIVYRDSNQPQHF
15,TRBJ2-2,.,.,TRBV4-1,TGCGCCAGCAGCCAAGAACACAGGGACACCGGGGAGCTGTTTTTT,CASSQEHRDTGELFF
14,TRBJ2-2,.,.,TRBV30,TGTGCCTGGAGAGACTACATGAACACCGGGGAGCTGTTTTTT,CAWRDYMNTGELFF
14,TRBJ2-7,TRBD1,once,TRBV5-6,TGTGCCAGCAGCTTTCAACAGGGGGCCTACGAGCAGTACTTC,CASSFQQGAYEQYF
16,TRBJ2-3,TRBD2,.,TRBV19,TGTGCCAGTAGTATTGAGGCGGGAGGGGGCACAGATACGCAGTATTTT,CASSIEAGGGTDTQYF
15,TRBJ1-4,.,.,TRBV10-1,TGCGCCAGCAGTTGCGACTTTAAGGGTAATGAAAAACTGTTTTTT,CASSCDFKGNEKLFF